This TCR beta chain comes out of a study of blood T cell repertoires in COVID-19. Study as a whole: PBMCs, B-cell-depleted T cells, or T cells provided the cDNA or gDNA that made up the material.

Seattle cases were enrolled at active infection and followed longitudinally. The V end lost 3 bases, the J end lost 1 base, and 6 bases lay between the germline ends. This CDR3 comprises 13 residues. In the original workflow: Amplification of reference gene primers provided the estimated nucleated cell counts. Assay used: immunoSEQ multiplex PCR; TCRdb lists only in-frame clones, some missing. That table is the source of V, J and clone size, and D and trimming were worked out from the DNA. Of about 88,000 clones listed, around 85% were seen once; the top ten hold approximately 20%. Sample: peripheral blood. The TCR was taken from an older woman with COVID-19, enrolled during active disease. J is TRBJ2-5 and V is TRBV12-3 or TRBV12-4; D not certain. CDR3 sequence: CASSLVSQETQYF. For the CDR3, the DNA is TGTGCCAGCAGTTTGGTCAGCCAAGAGACCCAGTACTTC.